This T cell receptor beta chain originates from a study of Ad26.COV2.S vaccination and SARS-CoV-2 variants. The method was immunoSEQ multiplex PCR; TCRdb's version includes in-frame clones alone and lacks a portion of them. The table lists roughly 420,000 clones, 70% to 90% of them singletons. Treatment defined: over 15 received Ad26.COV2.S at low or high dose, single or two shots; 5 received placebo; per-sample allocation not given. Specimen acquisition occurred on day 63 following the initial vaccine or placebo injection. CDR3 length: 16 residues. V gave up 5 bases and J gave up 10 bases, with 22 bases separating them. Germline V gene sequence: CDR1 SGHRS, CDR2 YFSETQ.

The sequencing used peripheral blood, collected in a trial of Ad26.COV2.S vaccine versus placebo. V and J are TRBV5-1 and TRBJ1-6, with D maybe TRBD1 (6 bases). The TCR was taken from a person aged 18-65 years who received the Ad26.COV2.S COVID-19 vaccine or a placebo. The CDR3 loop is CASSRGLGGAGSPLHF. The CDR3 DNA reads as TGCGCCAGCAGTCGTGGCCTCGGGGGCGCGGGGTCACCCCTCCACTTT. Complete variable domain (other parts from reference TRBV5-1 and TRBJ1-6): KAGVTQTPRYLIKTRGQQVTLSCSPISGHRSVSWYQQTPGQGLQFLFEYFSETQRNKGNFPGRFSGRQFSNSRSEMNVSTLELGDSALYLCASSRGLGGAGSPLHFGNGTRLTVT.